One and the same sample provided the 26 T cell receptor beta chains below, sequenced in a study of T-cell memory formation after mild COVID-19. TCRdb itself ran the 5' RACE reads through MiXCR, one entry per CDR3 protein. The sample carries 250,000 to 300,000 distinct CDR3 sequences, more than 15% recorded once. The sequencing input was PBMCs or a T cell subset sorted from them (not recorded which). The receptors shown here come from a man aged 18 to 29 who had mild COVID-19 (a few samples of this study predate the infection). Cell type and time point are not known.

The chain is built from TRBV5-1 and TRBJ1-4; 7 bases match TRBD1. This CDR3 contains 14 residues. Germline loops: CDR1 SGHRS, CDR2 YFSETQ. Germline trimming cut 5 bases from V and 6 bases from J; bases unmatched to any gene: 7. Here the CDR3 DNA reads TGCGCCAGCAGTATGGGGACAGCGGATGAAAAACTGTTTTTT. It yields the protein CASSMGTADEKLFF.

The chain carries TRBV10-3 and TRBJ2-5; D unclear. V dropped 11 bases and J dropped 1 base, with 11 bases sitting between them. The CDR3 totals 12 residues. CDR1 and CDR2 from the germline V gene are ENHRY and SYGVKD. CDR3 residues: CASGRPQETQYF. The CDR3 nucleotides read TGTGCCTCCGGAAGGCCCCAAGAGACCCAGTACTTC.

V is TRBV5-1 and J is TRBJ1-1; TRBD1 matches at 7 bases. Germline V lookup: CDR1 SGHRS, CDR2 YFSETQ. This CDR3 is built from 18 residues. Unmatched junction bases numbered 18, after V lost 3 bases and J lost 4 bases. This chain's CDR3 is CASSSVPGTVTRGTEAFF. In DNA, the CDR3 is TGCGCCAGCAGCTCCGTACCTGGGACAGTAACTCGTGGCACTGAAGCTTTCTTT. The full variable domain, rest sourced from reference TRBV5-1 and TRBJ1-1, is KAGVTQTPRYLIKTRGQQVTLSCSPISGHRSVSWYQQTPGQGLQFLFEYFSETQRNKGNFPGRFSGRQFSNSRSEMNVSTLELGDSALYLCASSSVPGTVTRGTEAFFGQGTRLTVV.

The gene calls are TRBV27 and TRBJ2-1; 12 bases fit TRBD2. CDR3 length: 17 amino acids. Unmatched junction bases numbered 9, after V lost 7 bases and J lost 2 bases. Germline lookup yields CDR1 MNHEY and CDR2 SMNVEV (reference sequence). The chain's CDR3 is CASILPPSGGAYNEQFF. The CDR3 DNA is TGTGCCAGCATCCTTCCCCCTAGCGGGGGGGCCTACAATGAGCAGTTCTTC.

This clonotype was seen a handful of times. CDR3 in DNA: TGTGCCAGCACCGAATGGACAGGGGGCTACACTGAAGCTTTCTTT. It yields the protein CASTEWTGGYTEAFF. The chain uses TRBV6-1 and TRBJ1-1; 11 bases align to TRBD1. Losses at the gene ends were 7 bases for V and 3 bases for J; bases not matched to a gene: 7. CDR3 length equals 15 residues. Germline values: CDR1 MNHNS, CDR2 SASEGT.

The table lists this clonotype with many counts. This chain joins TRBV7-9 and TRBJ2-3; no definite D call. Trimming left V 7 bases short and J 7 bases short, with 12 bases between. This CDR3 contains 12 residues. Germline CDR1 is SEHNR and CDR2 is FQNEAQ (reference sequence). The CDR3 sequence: CASTTSYYTQYF. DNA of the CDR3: TGTGCCAGCACCACTTCGTACTATACGCAGTATTTT.

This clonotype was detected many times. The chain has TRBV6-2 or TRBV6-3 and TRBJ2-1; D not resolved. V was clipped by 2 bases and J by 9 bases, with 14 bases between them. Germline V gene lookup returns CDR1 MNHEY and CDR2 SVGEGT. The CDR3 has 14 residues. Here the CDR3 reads CASSYLGLLAEQFF. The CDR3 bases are TGTGCCAGCAGTTACCTGGGGTTATTGGCTGAGCAGTTCTTC.

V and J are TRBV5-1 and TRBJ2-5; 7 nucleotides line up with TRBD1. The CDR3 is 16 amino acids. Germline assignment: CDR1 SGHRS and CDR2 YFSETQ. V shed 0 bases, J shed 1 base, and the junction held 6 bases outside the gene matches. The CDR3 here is CASSLAATGAQETQYF. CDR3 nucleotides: TGCGCCAGCAGCTTGGCAGCTACAGGGGCCCAAGAGACCCAGTACTTC. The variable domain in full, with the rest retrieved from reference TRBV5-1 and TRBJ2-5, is KAGVTQTPRYLIKTRGQQVTLSCSPISGHRSVSWYQQTPGQGLQFLFEYFSETQRNKGNFPGRFSGRQFSNSRSEMNVSTLELGDSALYLCASSLAATGAQETQYFGPGTRLLVL.

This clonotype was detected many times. CDR3 DNA sequence: TGCGCCAGCAGCCGCAATGTAGGGGGGAGCTCCTACGAGCAGTACTTC. This sequence encodes CASSRNVGGSSYEQYF. V and J are TRBV4-3 and TRBJ2-7; D could derive from TRBD1 or TRBD2 (6 bases each). Germline CDR1 and CDR2: LGHNA and YSLEER. The CDR3 totals 16 residues. Trimming took off 4 bases at V and 0 bases at J, with 16 bases between the two ends.

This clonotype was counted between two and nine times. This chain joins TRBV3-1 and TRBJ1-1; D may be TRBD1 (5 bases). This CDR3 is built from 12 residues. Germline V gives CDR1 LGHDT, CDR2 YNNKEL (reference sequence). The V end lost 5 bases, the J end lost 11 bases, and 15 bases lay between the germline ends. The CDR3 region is CASSFPGLIAFF. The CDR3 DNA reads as TGTGCCAGCAGCTTCCCGGGACTTATCGCTTTCTTT. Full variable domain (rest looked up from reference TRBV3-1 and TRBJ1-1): DTAVSQTPKYLVTQMGNDKSIKCEQNLGHDTMYWYKQDSKKFLKIMFSYNNKELIINETVPNRFSPKSPDKAHLNLHINSLELGDSAVYFCASSFPGLIAFFGQGTRLTVV.

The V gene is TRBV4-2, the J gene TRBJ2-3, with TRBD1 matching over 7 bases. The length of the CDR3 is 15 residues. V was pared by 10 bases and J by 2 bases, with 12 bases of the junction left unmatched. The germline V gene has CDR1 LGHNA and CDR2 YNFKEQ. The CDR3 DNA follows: TGTGCCACTGAGGAGTACAGGGGATCCACAGATACGCAGTATTTT. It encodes CATEEYRGSTDTQYF.

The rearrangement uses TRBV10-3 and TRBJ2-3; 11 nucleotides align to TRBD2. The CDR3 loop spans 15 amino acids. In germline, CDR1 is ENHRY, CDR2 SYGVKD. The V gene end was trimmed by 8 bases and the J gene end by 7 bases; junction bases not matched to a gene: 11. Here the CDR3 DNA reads TGTGCCATCGGGTTGCTAGCGGGGGGCATCAATACGCAGTATTTT. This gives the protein CAIGLLAGGINTQYF.

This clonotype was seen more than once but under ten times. The CDR3 sequence is CASSYTLSWLAGGDTQYF. The CDR3 DNA reads TGTGCCAGCAGTTACACCCTGTCCTGGCTAGCGGGGGGGGATACGCAGTATTTT. The rearrangement links TRBV6-5 to TRBJ2-3, with 12 bases aligning to TRBD2. Germline V gene sequence: CDR1 MNHEY, CDR2 SVGAGI. Trimming took 2 bases from V and 6 from J; bases not matched to a gene: 12. The CDR3 totals 18 residues.

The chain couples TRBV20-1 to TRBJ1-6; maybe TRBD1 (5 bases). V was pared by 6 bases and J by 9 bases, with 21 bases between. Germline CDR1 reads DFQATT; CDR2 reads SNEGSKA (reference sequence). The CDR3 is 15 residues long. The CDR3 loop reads CSAPPSGRVASPLHF. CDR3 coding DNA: TGCAGTGCCCCACCTTCGGGCAGGGTCGCTTCACCCCTCCACTTT.

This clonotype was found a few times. The CDR3 spells CASSFWDPGSGNTIYF. CDR3 nucleotides: TGTGCCAGCAGCTTCTGGGACCCGGGCTCTGGAAACACCATATATTTT. J is TRBJ1-3 and V is TRBV7-9, with a tentative D call TRBD1 (5 bases). This CDR3 has 16 amino acids. In germline, CDR1 is SEHNR, CDR2 FQNEAQ (reference sequence). V lost 3 bases to trimming and J lost 0 bases, with 12 bases between them.

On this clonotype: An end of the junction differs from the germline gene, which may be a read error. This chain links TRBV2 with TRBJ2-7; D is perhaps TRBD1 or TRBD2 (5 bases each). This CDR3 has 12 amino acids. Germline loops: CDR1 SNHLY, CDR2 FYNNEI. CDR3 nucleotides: TGTGCCAGCAGTATATTCGGGGACCATCGAAACTTC. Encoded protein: CASSIFGDHRNF. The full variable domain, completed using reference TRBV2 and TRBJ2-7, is EPEVTQTPSHQVTQMGQEVILRCVPISNHLYFYWYRQILGQKVEFLVSFYNNEISEKSEIFDDQFSVERPDGSNFTLKIRSTKLEDSAMYFCASSIFGDHRNFGPGTRLTVT.

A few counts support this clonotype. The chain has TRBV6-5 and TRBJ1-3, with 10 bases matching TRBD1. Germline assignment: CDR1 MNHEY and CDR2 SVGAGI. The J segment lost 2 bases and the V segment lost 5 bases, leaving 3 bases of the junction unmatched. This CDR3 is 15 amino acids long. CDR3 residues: CASSPGQGAGNTIYF. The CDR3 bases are TGTGCCAGCAGTCCAGGACAGGGGGCTGGAAACACCATATATTTT.

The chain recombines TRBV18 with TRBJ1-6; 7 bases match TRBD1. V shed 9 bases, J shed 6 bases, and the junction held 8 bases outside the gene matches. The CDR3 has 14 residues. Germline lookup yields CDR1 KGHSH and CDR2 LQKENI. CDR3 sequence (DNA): TGTGCCAGTACCCCAGGGGGTGGTAATTCACCCCTCCACTTT. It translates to CASTPGGGNSPLHF. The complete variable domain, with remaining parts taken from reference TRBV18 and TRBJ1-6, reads NAGVMQNPRHLVRRRGQEARLRCSPMKGHSHVYWYRQLPEEGLKFMVYLQKENIIDESGMPKERFSAEFPKEGPSILRIQQVVRGDSAAYFCASTPGGGNSPLHFGNGTRLTVT.

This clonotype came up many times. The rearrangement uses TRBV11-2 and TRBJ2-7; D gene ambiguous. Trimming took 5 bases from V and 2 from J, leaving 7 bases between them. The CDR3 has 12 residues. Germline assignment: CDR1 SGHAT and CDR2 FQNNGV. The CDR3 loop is CASSPGTYEQYF. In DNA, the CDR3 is TGTGCCAGCAGCCCAGGTACCTACGAGCAGTACTTC.

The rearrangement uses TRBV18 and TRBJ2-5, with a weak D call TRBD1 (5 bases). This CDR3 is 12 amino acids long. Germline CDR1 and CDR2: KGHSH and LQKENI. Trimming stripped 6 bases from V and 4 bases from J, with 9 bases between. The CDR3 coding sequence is TGTGCCAGCTCGTCCAGGGTAGAGACCCAGTACTTC. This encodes CASSSRVETQYF.

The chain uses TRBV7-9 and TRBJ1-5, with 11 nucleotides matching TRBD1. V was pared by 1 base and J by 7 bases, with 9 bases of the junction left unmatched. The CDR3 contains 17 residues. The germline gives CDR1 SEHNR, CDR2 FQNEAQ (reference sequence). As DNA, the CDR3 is TGTGCCAGCAGCTTAGTCAGAGGCGGGACAGGGGGGCAGCCCCAGCATTTT. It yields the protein CASSLVRGGTGGQPQHF. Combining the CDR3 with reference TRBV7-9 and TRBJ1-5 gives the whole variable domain DTGVSQNPRHKITKRGQNVTFRCDPISEHNRLYWYRQTLGQGPEFLTYFQNEAQLEKSRLLSDRFSAERPKGSFSTLEIQRTEQGDSAMYLCASSLVRGGTGGQPQHFGDGTRLSIL.

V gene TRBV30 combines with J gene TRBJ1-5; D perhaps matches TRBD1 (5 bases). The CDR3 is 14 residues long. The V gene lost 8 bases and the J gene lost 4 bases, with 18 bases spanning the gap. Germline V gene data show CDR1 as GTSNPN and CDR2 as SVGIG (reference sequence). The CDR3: CARRAPRDNQPQHF. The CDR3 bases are TGTGCCCGCCGGGCACCCAGGGATAATCAGCCCCAGCATTTT.

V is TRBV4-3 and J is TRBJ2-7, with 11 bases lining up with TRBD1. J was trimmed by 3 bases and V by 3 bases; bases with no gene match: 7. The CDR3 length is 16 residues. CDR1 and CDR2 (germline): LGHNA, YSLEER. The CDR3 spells CASSQDPGQGGYEQYF. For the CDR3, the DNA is TGCGCCAGCAGCCAGGACCCGGGACAGGGGGGCTACGAGCAGTACTTC.

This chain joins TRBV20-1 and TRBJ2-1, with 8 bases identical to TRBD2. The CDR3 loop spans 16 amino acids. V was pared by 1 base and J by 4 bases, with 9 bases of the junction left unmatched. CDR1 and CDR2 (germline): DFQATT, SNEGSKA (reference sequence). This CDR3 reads CSARGGAERGYNEQFF. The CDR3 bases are TGCAGTGCTAGAGGGGGAGCGGAGCGGGGGTACAATGAGCAGTTCTTC.

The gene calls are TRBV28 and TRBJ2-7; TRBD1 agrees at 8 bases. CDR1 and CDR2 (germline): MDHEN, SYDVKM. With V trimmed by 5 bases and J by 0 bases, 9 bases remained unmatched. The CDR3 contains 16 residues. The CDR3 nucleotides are TGTGCCAGCAGTATCAGACAGGGGCGCACCTCCTACGAGCAGTACGTC. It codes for CASSIRQGRTSYEQYV.

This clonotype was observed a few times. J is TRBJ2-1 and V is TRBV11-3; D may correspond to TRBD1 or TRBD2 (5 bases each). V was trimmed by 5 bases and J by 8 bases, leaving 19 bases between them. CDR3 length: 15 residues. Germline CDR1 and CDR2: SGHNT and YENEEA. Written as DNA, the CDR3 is TGTGCCAGCAGCGACGGTGGGACGGGGTGGGATGAGCAGTTCTTC. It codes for CASSDGGTGWDEQFF.